These 32 T cell receptor beta chains were sequenced from one sample in a study of human T cells and chemical hapten exposure. Time point specified: pre-sensitization, week 0. As to treatment: therapeutic diphenylcyclopropenone sensitization with weekly scalp DPC. TCRdb called the RACE reads again in MiXCR, with one record for every CDR3 protein. In the table there are around 380,000 distinct CDR3 sequences, 4.5% to 7% of which are singletons. The sample was whole blood, taken in connection with sensitization to the hapten diphenylcyclopropenone (DPC). Receptor source: a young woman with alopecia areata. Some clones in this sample may be carry-over from other donors' samples.

The J gene is TRBJ1-6, the V gene TRBV28; D gene ambiguous. The CDR3 runs 14 residues. CDR1 MDHEN and CDR2 SYDVKM come from the germline V gene. Trimming left V 6 bases short and J 3 bases short, with 9 bases between. The CDR3 DNA follows: TGTGCCAGCAGAAGACGGTTCTATAATTCACCCCTCCACTTT. It translates to CASRRRFYNSPLHF.

This clonotype was observed at least ten times. V gene TRBV20-1 combines with J gene TRBJ2-7; possibly TRBD2 for D (7 bases). CDR1 is DFQATT, CDR2 SNEGSKA, per germline (reference sequence). V lost 6 bases to trimming and J lost 5 bases, with 35 bases between them. The CDR3 covers 19 residues. The CDR3 region is CSAYAIIPGTRGGGHEQYF. The CDR3 DNA reads TGCAGTGCCTACGCTATCATTCCAGGGACGAGGGGGGGAGGACACGAGCAGTACTTC.

This chain connects TRBV12-3 or TRBV12-4 to TRBJ2-3; weak D call: TRBD2 (6 bases). The CDR3 runs 15 residues. V dropped 2 bases and J dropped 4 bases, with 13 bases sitting between them. In DNA, the CDR3 is TGTGCCAGCAGTTTATACGCGGGGTCGGCAGATACGCAGTATTTT. It translates to CASSLYAGSADTQYF.

This sequence joins TRBV27 and TRBJ2-1; TRBD2 matches at 9 bases. The trim removed 3 bases at V and 7 bases at J, leaving 10 bases unmatched. The V gene's germline CDR1 is MNHEY and CDR2 SMNVEV (reference sequence). There are 16 residues in the CDR3. CDR3 residues: CASSFLAGGPGNEQFF. The CDR3 DNA is TGTGCCAGCAGTTTTCTCGCGGGGGGGCCAGGGAATGAGCAGTTCTTC.

The J gene is TRBJ1-6, the V gene TRBV7-9; TRBD1 aligns across 9 bases. The V and J ends lost 6 bases and 6 bases, in that order; junction bases with no gene match: 6. From germline, CDR1 is SEHNR and CDR2 FQNEAQ (reference sequence). This CDR3 has 15 residues. The CDR3 sequence is CASSFGTGSNSPLHF. The CDR3 region has the DNA TGTGCCAGCAGTTTCGGGACAGGGTCTAATTCACCCCTCCACTTT.

The chain links TRBV12-3 or TRBV12-4 to TRBJ2-7, with D possibly matching TRBD2 (6 bases). This CDR3 has 14 amino acids. Trimming removed 8 bases at V and 0 bases at J, with 14 bases between. The CDR3 bases are TGTGCCAGCTGTTGGGACTGGAGCTCCTACGAGCAGTACTTC. It is translated as CASCWDWSSYEQYF.

This clonotype came up a few times. This chain joins TRBV3-1 and TRBJ1-1; 7 nucleotides agree with TRBD1. The V segment lost 5 bases and the J segment 10 bases; nucleotides outside the gene matches: 10. The CDR3 is 13 amino acids. Germline V CDR1 and CDR2: LGHDT, YNNKEL (reference sequence). The CDR3: CASSSRQGHRAFF. The CDR3 region has the DNA TGTGCCAGCAGCTCGCGACAGGGTCATAGAGCTTTCTTT.

This clonotype was counted at least ten times. The chain employs TRBV28 and TRBJ1-2; possibly TRBD1 for D (6 bases). Trimming stripped 4 bases from V and 3 bases from J, with 18 bases between. CDR3 length: 16 amino acids. The germline gives CDR1 MDHEN, CDR2 SYDVKM. The CDR3 coding sequence is TGTGCCAGCAGTTCTGTGGACAGCCCCGAACACTATGGCTACACCTTC. Translated: CASSSVDSPEHYGYTF.

The table lists this clonotype with a few counts. The V and J genes are TRBV7-2 and TRBJ2-5, with D possibly TRBD1 on 5 matching bases. Deletions cut 5 bases from V and 2 bases from J, with 12 bases between. CDR3 length: 14 residues. In germline, CDR1 is SGHTA, CDR2 FQGNSA. The CDR3 spells CASSPDSAQETQYF. The CDR3 DNA is TGTGCCAGCAGCCCCGACAGCGCTCAAGAGACCCAGTACTTC.

This clonotype was seen at least ten times. The V gene is TRBV27, the J gene TRBJ2-1; possible D gene TRBD1, 6 bases. CDR1 is MNHEY and CDR2 is SMNVEV in the germline V gene (reference sequence). The CDR3 runs to 15 residues. Trimming took 2 bases from V and 1 from J, leaving 9 bases between them. The CDR3: CASSLGDNSYNEQFF. The CDR3, as DNA: TGTGCCAGCAGTTTAGGGGACAATTCCTACAATGAGCAGTTCTTC.

Ten or more counts support this clonotype. V usage is TRBV6-2 or TRBV6-3 and J usage is TRBJ2-1, with D unresolved. The V gene's germline CDR1 is MNHEY and CDR2 SVGEGT. V lost 2 bases to trimming and J lost 12 bases, with 11 bases between them. The CDR3 is 12 amino acids. CDR3 region: CASSYTRIGQFF. In nucleotides, the CDR3 is TGTGCCAGCAGTTACACCCGTATCGGGCAGTTCTTC.

The chain is built from TRBV5-1 and TRBJ1-1; no clear D. Germline CDR1 SGHRS, CDR2 YFSETQ. V lost 1 base to trimming and J lost 11 bases, with 18 bases between them. The length of the CDR3 is 14 residues. CDR3 in amino acids: CASSLTSWPDSAFF. For the CDR3, the DNA is TGCGCCAGCAGCTTGACATCCTGGCCAGATTCGGCTTTCTTT.

The gene calls are TRBV27 and TRBJ2-3; no reliable D call. Looked up from germline, CDR1 is MNHEY and CDR2 is SMNVEV (reference sequence). There are 15 residues in the CDR3. The V gene lost 5 bases and the J gene lost 2 bases, with 14 bases spanning the gap. CDR3 sequence reads: CASSPGRIITDTQYF. The CDR3 DNA follows: TGTGCCAGCAGTCCAGGACGGATCATCACAGATACGCAGTATTTT.

The chain links TRBV20-1 to TRBJ1-5; tentatively, D is TRBD1 (5 bases). Germline CDR1 DFQATT, CDR2 SNEGSKA (reference sequence). This CDR3 region has 12 residues. The CDR3 is CSAGPLKQPQHF. CDR3 in DNA: TGCAGCGCGGGACCCCTCAAACAGCCCCAGCATTTT.

The chain combines TRBV5-1 with TRBJ2-3; D ambiguous. Germline V CDR1 and CDR2: SGHRS, YFSETQ. The V end lost 7 bases, the J end lost 2 bases, and 11 bases lay between the germline ends. The CDR3 is 13 amino acids. DNA of the CDR3: TGCGCCAGCGTGGGATTCAACACAGATACGCAGTATTTT. Translating gives CASVGFNTDTQYF.

The chain is built from TRBV7-9 and TRBJ2-7, with D possibly being TRBD1 (6 bases). Trimming left V 5 bases short and J 0 bases short, with 11 bases between. Germline-derived CDR1 and CDR2 are SEHNR and FQNEAQ (reference sequence). CDR3 size: 14 residues. The CDR3 loop reads CASSHRTVSYEQYF. The CDR3 region has the DNA TGTGCCAGCAGCCACCGGACAGTCTCCTACGAGCAGTACTTC. Filled out from reference TRBV7-9 and TRBJ2-7, the complete variable domain reads DTGVSQNPRHKITKRGQNVTFRCDPISEHNRLYWYRQTLGQGPEFLTYFQNEAQLEKSRLLSDRFSAERPKGSFSTLEIQRTEQGDSAMYLCASSHRTVSYEQYFGPGTRLTVT.

V is TRBV29-1 and J is TRBJ2-2; no reliable D call. Germline V gene sequence: CDR1 SQVTM, CDR2 ANQGSEA. The ends were cut back, 6 bases at V and 4 bases at J, with 9 bases in the middle. The CDR3 is made up of 12 amino acids. CDR3 sequence (DNA): TGCAGCGTCACGGAGTTCACCGGGGAGCTGTTTTTT. Translated: CSVTEFTGELFF.

This clonotype was seen at least ten times. The V call is TRBV28, the J call TRBJ2-3, with 13 bases lining up with TRBD2. The CDR3 totals 18 residues. Per germline, CDR1 MDHEN and CDR2 SYDVKM. With V trimmed by 5 bases and J by 0 bases, 8 bases remained unmatched. The CDR3 DNA sequence: TGTGCCAGCAGTCTGACTAGCGGGGGGTTCGTAAGCACAGATACGCAGTATTTT. As protein: CASSLTSGGFVSTDTQYF. Full variable domain (rest looked up from reference TRBV28 and TRBJ2-3): DVKVTQSSRYLVKRTGEKVFLECVQDMDHENMFWYRQDPGLGLRLIYFSYDVKMKEKGDIPEGYSVSREKKERFSLILESASTNQTSMYLCASSLTSGGFVSTDTQYFGPGTRLTVL.

This clonotype was detected many times. The chain combines TRBV7-9 with TRBJ2-3; 10 bases align to TRBD1. V gave up 5 bases and J gave up 4 bases; unmatched junction bases: 15. CDR1 and CDR2 from the germline V gene are SEHNR and FQNEAQ (reference sequence). The CDR3 contains 18 residues. CDR3 sequence: CASSPNPIRDRGADTQYF. CDR3 in DNA: TGTGCCAGCAGCCCCAACCCCATCCGGGACAGGGGAGCAGATACGCAGTATTTT.

This clonotype was observed a single time. The genes are TRBV2 and TRBJ1-3, with 9 bases matching TRBD1. Germline V gene sequence: CDR1 SNHLY, CDR2 FYNNEI. This CDR3 has 16 residues. Germline trimming cut 3 bases from V and 5 bases from J; bases unmatched to any gene: 8. The CDR3 nucleotides read TGTGCCAGCAGTGACGGGACAGGGAGGCTAAGAAACACCATATATTTT. This translates into CASSDGTGRLRNTIYF.

Ten or more counts support this clonotype. The chain combines TRBV13 with TRBJ1-3; TRBD1 aligns across 7 bases. V shed 5 bases, J shed 0 bases, and the junction held 1 base outside the gene matches. This CDR3 spans 14 amino acids. CDR1 is PRHDT and CDR2 is FYEKMQ in the germline V gene (reference sequence). The CDR3 loop is CASSPGGSGNTIYF. The DNA for the CDR3 is TGTGCCAGCAGCCCAGGGGGCTCTGGAAACACCATATATTTT.

The V call is TRBV28, the J call TRBJ1-1; D is uncertain. V gave up 4 bases and J gave up 7 bases, with 16 bases separating them. Germline V gene sequence: CDR1 MDHEN, CDR2 SYDVKM. There are 14 residues in the CDR3. Written as DNA, the CDR3 is TGTGCCAGCAGTTCACTTTCTGGGCCCAGTGAAGCTTTCTTT. Amino acids: CASSSLSGPSEAFF.

This clonotype was counted at least ten times. J is TRBJ2-2 and V is TRBV18; the D is unclear. Germline V CDR1 and CDR2: KGHSH, LQKENI. CDR3 length: 14 amino acids. V lost 3 bases and J lost 3, with 8 bases in between. The CDR3 sequence: CASSPSEDTGELFF. CDR3 in DNA: TGTGCCAGCTCACCGTCGGAAGACACCGGGGAGCTGTTTTTT.

This clonotype was counted at least ten times. The chain is built from TRBV10-3 and TRBJ1-1; D remains ambiguous. This CDR3 is built from 16 residues. With 6 bases removed from V and 3 bases from J, the gap between germline ends came to 20 bases. Germline-derived CDR1 and CDR2 are ENHRY and SYGVKD. The CDR3 region is CAIRPAPLGLHTEAFF. The CDR3 bases are TGTGCCATCAGACCCGCCCCGTTAGGGCTCCACACTGAAGCTTTCTTT.

This clonotype was counted a few times. As DNA, the CDR3 is TGCGCCAGCAGCCAAGATCGGACAGGGGGAAGTCTCGCCCTCCACTTT. Its protein is CASSQDRTGGSLALHF. The chain joins TRBV4-3 to TRBJ1-6; 10 nucleotides align to TRBD1. Trimming cost V 0 bases and J 14 bases; bases outside gene matches: 10. The CDR3 runs 16 residues. CDR1 is LGHNA and CDR2 is YSLEER in the germline V gene.

This clonotype was counted at least ten times. V gene TRBV5-6 combines with J gene TRBJ2-7; D not certain. The CDR3 sequence is 14 residues long. Trimming shortened V by 2 bases and J by 2 bases, and 11 bases separated the two germline ends. Germline V gives CDR1 SGHDT, CDR2 YYEEEE. CDR3 loop: CASSFDDGAYEQYF. The CDR3 nucleotides read TGTGCCAGCAGCTTTGATGACGGAGCCTACGAGCAGTACTTC. The complete variable domain, with remaining parts taken from reference TRBV5-6 and TRBJ2-7, reads DAGVTQSPTHLIKTRGQQVTLRCSPKSGHDTVSWYQQALGQGPQFIFQYYEEEERQRGNFPDRFSGHQFPNYSSELNVNALLLGDSALYLCASSFDDGAYEQYFGPGTRLTVT.

This clonotype was detected many times. This chain joins TRBV12-3 or TRBV12-4 and TRBJ2-1, with D tentatively TRBD1 or TRBD2 (6 bases each). V dropped 3 bases and J dropped 10 bases, with 10 bases sitting between them. The CDR3 consists of 12 residues. In nucleotides, the CDR3 is TGTGCCAGCAGTTTGAGGAGGGGGGAGCAGTTCTTC. This translates into CASSLRRGEQFF.

This clonotype was recorded at least ten times. V usage is TRBV7-2 and J usage is TRBJ1-6; D gene ambiguous. Trimming cost V 5 bases and J 7 bases, with 15 bases left between them. Germline values: CDR1 SGHTA, CDR2 FQGNSA. The CDR3 length is 15 residues. The CDR3 DNA follows: TGTGCCAGCAGCGATCAAGTCTCGTCCAATTCACCCCTCCACTTT. Its translation is CASSDQVSSNSPLHF.

This clonotype was observed at least ten times. This chain joins TRBV28 and TRBJ1-2; D is unresolved. The germline CDR1 and CDR2 sequences are MDHEN and SYDVKM. There are 15 residues in the CDR3. The germline V and J ends were trimmed by 4 bases and 4 bases, with 16 bases remaining between them. The DNA for the CDR3 is TGTGCCAGCAGTTCCGTGGGCCAGGTTCCCTATGGCTACACCTTC. Encoded protein: CASSSVGQVPYGYTF.

The chain combines TRBV28 with TRBJ2-3; D perhaps matches TRBD1 (6 bases). Trimming shortened V by 3 bases and J by 0 bases, and 10 bases separated the two germline ends. Germline assignment: CDR1 MDHEN and CDR2 SYDVKM. This CDR3 has 15 residues. The CDR3 nucleotides read TGTGCCAGCAGTTTGGGGGCAGCTAGCACAGATACGCAGTATTTT. It encodes CASSLGAASTDTQYF.

In its sample, this clonotype was seen many times. V is TRBV6-1 and J is TRBJ2-3; TRBD2 matches 7 bases. The CDR3 has 16 amino acids. Trimming took 1 base from V and 4 from J; bases not matched to a gene: 8. Germline assignment: CDR1 MNHNS and CDR2 SASEGT. This CDR3 is CASSEGSLGGADTQYF. CDR3 in DNA: TGTGCCAGCAGTGAAGGTTCCCTGGGAGGGGCAGATACGCAGTATTTT.

There are many counts of this clonotype. This chain uses TRBV12-3 or TRBV12-4 with TRBJ1-2; no clear D. This CDR3 has 13 residues. V was pared by 5 bases and J by 4 bases, with 11 bases between. The CDR3 bases are TGTGCCAGCAGTCCCCCGGGCAGCTATGGCTACACCTTC. This codes for CASSPPGSYGYTF.